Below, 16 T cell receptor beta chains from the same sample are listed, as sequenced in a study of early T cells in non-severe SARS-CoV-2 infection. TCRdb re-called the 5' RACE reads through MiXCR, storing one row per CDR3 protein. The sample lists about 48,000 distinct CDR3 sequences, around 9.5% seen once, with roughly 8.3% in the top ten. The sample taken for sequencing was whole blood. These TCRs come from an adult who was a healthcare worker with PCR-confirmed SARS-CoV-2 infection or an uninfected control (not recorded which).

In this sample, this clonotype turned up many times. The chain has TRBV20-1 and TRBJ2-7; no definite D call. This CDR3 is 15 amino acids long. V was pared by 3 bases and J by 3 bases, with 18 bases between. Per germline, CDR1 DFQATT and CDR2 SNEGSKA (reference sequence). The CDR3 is CSASRLDASNYEQYF. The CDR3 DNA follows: TGCAGTGCTAGCCGCCTTGACGCCTCCAACTACGAGCAGTACTTC.

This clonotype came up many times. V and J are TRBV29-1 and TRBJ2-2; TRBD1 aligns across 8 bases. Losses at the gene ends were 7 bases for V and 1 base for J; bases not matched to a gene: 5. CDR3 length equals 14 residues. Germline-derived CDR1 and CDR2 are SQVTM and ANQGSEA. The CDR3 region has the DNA TGCAGCGCTAGAGGGACAGGGAACACCGGGGAGCTGTTTTTT. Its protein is CSARGTGNTGELFF.

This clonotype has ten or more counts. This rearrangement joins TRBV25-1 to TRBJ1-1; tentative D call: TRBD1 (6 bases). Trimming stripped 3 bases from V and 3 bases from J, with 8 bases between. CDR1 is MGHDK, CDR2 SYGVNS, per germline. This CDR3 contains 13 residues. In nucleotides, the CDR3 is TGTGCCAGCAGTGAGGGGGCACACACTGAAGCTTTCTTT. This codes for CASSEGAHTEAFF.

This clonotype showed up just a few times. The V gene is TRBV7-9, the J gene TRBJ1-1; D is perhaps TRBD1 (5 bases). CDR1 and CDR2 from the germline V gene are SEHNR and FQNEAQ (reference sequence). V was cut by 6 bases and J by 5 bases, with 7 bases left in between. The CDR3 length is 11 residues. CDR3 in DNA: TGTGCCAGCAGTGACAGAACTGAAGCTTTCTTT. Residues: CASSDRTEAFF.

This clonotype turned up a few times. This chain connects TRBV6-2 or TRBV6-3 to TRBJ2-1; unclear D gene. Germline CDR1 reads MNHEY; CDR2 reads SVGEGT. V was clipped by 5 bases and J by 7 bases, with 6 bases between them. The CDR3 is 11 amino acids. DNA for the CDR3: TGTGCCAGCAGTAAACCTAATGAGCAGTTCTTC. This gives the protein CASSKPNEQFF.

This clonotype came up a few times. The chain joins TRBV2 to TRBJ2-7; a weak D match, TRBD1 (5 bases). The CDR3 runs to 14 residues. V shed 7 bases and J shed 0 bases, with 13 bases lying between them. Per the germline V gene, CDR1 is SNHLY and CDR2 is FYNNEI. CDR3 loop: CASKTRQSSYEQYF. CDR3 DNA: TGTGCCAGCAAGACGAGACAGAGCTCCTACGAGCAGTACTTC. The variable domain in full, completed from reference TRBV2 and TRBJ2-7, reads EPEVTQTPSHQVTQMGQEVILRCVPISNHLYFYWYRQILGQKVEFLVSFYNNEISEKSEIFDDQFSVERPDGSNFTLKIRSTKLEDSAMYFCASKTRQSSYEQYFGPGTRLTVT.

The DNA for the CDR3 is TGCAGTGCTAGAGTGGGAGCGTACTACAATGAGCAGTTCTTC. Translating gives CSARVGAYYNEQFF. The chain couples TRBV20-1 to TRBJ2-1, with D possibly TRBD2 on 5 matching bases. V lost 1 base and J 3 bases, leaving 10 bases between the germline ends. CDR1 and CDR2 from the germline V gene are DFQATT and SNEGSKA (reference sequence). The CDR3 consists of 14 residues.

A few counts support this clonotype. CDR3 in amino acids: CSARELFEREGDTQYF. The CDR3 DNA reads TGCAGTGCTAGAGAACTGTTCGAGAGGGAAGGAGATACGCAGTATTTT. The chain uses TRBV20-1 and TRBJ2-3, with D possibly TRBD2 on 5 matching bases. Germline V gene lookup returns CDR1 DFQATT and CDR2 SNEGSKA (reference sequence). The CDR3 is 16 residues long. Trimming took 0 bases from V and 5 from J, leaving 18 bases between them.

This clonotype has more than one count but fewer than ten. CDR3 residues: CASSLALDRGFPYEQYF. As DNA, the CDR3 is TGCGCCAGCAGCTTGGCGCTCGACAGGGGATTCCCCTACGAGCAGTACTTC. The chain couples TRBV5-1 to TRBJ2-7; 8 bases agree with TRBD1. This CDR3 is 17 amino acids long. V lost 0 bases, J lost 2 bases, and 10 bases stayed unmatched. CDR1 and CDR2 from the germline V gene are SGHRS and YFSETQ.

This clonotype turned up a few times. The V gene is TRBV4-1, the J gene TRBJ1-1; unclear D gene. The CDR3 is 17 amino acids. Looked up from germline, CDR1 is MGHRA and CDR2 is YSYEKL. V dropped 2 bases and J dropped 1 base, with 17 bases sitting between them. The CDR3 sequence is CASSQSGGPIQNTEAFF. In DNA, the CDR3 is TGCGCCAGCAGCCAATCGGGAGGCCCAATTCAGAACACTGAAGCTTTCTTT.

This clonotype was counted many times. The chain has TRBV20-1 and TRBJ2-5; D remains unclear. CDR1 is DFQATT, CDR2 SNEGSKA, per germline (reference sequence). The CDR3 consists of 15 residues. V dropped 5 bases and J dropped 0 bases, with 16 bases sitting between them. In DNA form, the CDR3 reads TGCAGTGCTCCCCTCCAGGCGAGAGACCAAGAGACCCAGTACTTC. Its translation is CSAPLQARDQETQYF.

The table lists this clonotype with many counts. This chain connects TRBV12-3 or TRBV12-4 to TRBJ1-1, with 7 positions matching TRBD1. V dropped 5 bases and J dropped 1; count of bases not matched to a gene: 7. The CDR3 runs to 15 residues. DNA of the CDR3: TGTGCCAGCAGTCCGCGGACAGGAGGGAACACTGAAGCTTTCTTT. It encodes CASSPRTGGNTEAFF.

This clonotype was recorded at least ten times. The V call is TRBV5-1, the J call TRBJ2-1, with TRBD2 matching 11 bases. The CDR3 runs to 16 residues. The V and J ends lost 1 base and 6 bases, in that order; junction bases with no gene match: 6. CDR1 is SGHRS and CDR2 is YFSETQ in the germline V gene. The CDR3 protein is CASSLWLAGGGNEQFF. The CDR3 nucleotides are TGCGCCAGCAGCTTGTGGCTAGCGGGAGGAGGCAATGAGCAGTTCTTC.

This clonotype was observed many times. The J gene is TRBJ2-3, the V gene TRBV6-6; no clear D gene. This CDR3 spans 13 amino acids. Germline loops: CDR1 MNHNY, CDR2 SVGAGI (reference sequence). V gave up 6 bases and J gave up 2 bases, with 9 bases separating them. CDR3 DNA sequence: TGTGCCAGCAGAGCAGCCGACACAGATACGCAGTATTTT. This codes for CASRAADTDTQYF.

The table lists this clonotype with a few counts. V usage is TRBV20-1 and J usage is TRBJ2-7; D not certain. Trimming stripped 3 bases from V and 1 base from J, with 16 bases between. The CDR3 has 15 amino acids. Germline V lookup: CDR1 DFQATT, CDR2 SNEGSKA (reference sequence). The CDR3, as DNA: TGCAGTGCTAGGTCCGCAGAGACACCTTCCTACGAGCAGTACTTC. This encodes CSARSAETPSYEQYF.

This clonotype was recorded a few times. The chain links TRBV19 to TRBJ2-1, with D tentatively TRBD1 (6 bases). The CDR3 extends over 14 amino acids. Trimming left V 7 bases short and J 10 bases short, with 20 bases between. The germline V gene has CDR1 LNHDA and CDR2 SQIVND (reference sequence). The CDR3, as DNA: TGTGCCAGTAACCCAACCTTCAGGGGTAGGGAGCAGTTCTTC. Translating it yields CASNPTFRGREQFF. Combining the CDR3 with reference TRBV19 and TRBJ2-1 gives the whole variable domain DGGITQSPKYLFRKEGQNVTLSCEQNLNHDAMYWYRQDPGQGLRLIYYSQIVNDFQKGDIAEGYSVSREKKESFPLTVTSAQKNPTAFYLCASNPTFRGREQFFGPGTRLTVL.